The 13 T cell receptor beta chains below all came from one sample that was sequenced in a study of human T cells and chemical hapten exposure (dated by TCRdb to the early 2020s). Preparation of the library involved RACE. For sequencing, a NextSeq 500 was employed. The public reads were run again by TCRdb, first through fastp at Q25 and then through MiXCR, and only productive beta chains were kept. Rows merge per CDR3 protein into single entries with the most common DNA and genes. This sample is represented by tens of thousands of distinct CDR3 sequences; 9.5% to 13% of them were singletons. The ten largest make up roughly 5% of the sample. Explained via the paper, the time point label denotes: pre-sensitization, week 0. This sample's treatment or condition label indicates: therapeutic diphenylcyclopropenone sensitization with weekly scalp DPC. The sample in question was whole blood, obtained in connection with sensitization to the hapten diphenylcyclopropenone (DPC). All receptors derive from a woman in her forties or fifties with alopecia areata. Some clones in this sample may be carry-over from other donors' samples.

V is TRBV7-2 and J is TRBJ2-5; TRBD2 matches at 9 bases. This CDR3 spans 14 amino acids. After removal of 6 bases from V and 5 bases from J, the junction contained 7 bases not matched to a gene. CDR1 SGHTA and CDR2 FQGNSA come from the germline V gene. CDR3 residues: CASSVSGGQETQYF. CDR3 in DNA: TGTGCCAGCAGTGTAAGCGGGGGGCAGGAGACCCAGTACTTC.

The CDR3 reads CASSPRQGPYEQYF. In DNA form, the CDR3 reads TGTGCCAGCAGCCCCCGACAGGGCCCCTACGAGCAGTACTTC. The rearrangement links TRBV27 to TRBJ2-7; 7 bases fit TRBD1. V shed 6 bases and J 2 bases; nucleotides not matched to a gene: 7. The CDR3 extends over 14 amino acids. Germline V CDR1 and CDR2: MNHEY, SMNVEV (reference sequence).

This clonotype was picked up many times. The gene calls are TRBV28 and TRBJ2-1; 8 bases line up with TRBD2. CDR1 and CDR2 (germline): MDHEN, SYDVKM. Germline trimming cut 5 bases from V and 10 bases from J; bases unmatched to any gene: 19. The length of the CDR3 is 17 residues. CDR3 coding DNA: TGTGCCAGCAGTCCTAACGCCGGGACTAGGTCCGGAACAGAGCAGTTCTTC. Translation gives CASSPNAGTRSGTEQFF.

This rearrangement joins TRBV7-9 to TRBJ1-6; D perhaps matches TRBD1 (5 bases). CDR3 length: 14 amino acids. The germline CDR1 and CDR2 sequences are SEHNR and FQNEAQ (reference sequence). With 5 bases removed from V and 5 bases from J, the gap between germline ends came to 10 bases. The CDR3 region has the DNA TGTGCCAGCAGCCCCGGGACCAATAATTCACCCCTCCACTTT. This gives the protein CASSPGTNNSPLHF. Using reference TRBV7-9 and TRBJ1-6 for the parts outside the CDR3, the full variable domain is DTGVSQNPRHKITKRGQNVTFRCDPISEHNRLYWYRQTLGQGPEFLTYFQNEAQLEKSRLLSDRFSAERPKGSFSTLEIQRTEQGDSAMYLCASSPGTNNSPLHFGNGTRLTVT.

This clonotype was counted ten times or more. The chain is built from TRBV7-9 and TRBJ1-4, with D perhaps TRBD1 (5 bases). Per the germline V gene, CDR1 is SEHNR and CDR2 is FQNEAQ (reference sequence). The V end was cut by 4 bases, the J end by 5 bases, with 20 bases between. CDR3 size: 17 residues. CDR3 nucleotides: TGTGCCAGCAGCTCCCTTGGTGGGGGATCCTTAAATGAAAAACTGTTTTTT. Translation: CASSSLGGGSLNEKLFF.

This rearrangement joins TRBV29-1 to TRBJ2-7; D is undetermined. V lost 4 bases, J lost 6 bases, and 13 bases lay in between. Germline V gene data show CDR1 as SQVTM and CDR2 as ANQGSEA. The CDR3 totals 12 residues. CDR3 nucleotides: TGCAGCGTTGGGACGGGTGCCCTCGAGCAGTACTTC. It codes for CSVGTGALEQYF.

This clonotype was counted at least ten times. J is TRBJ1-3 and V is TRBV7-2, with D maybe TRBD1 (6 bases). Germline V gives CDR1 SGHTA, CDR2 FQGNSA. The germline V and J ends were trimmed by 5 bases and 2 bases, with 16 bases remaining between them. CDR3 length: 16 residues. DNA for the CDR3: TGTGCCAGCAGCCAACCGATGACAGGAACTGGAAACACCATATATTTT. Protein sequence: CASSQPMTGTGNTIYF.

This clonotype was seen many times. V gene TRBV20-1 combines with J gene TRBJ1-1; no clear D. Germline CDR1 DFQATT, CDR2 SNEGSKA (reference sequence). V lost 5 bases, J lost 5 bases, and 9 bases lay in between. The CDR3 loop spans 11 amino acids. The CDR3 nucleotides are TGCAGTGCTTCTGGTGGGACTGAAGCTTTCTTT. Its translation: CSASGGTEAFF.

This clonotype has a handful of counts. A much larger clone is a single base away; this may be a read error. V and J are TRBV11-3 and TRBJ2-3; 9 bases map to TRBD1. V lost 5 bases to trimming and J lost 5 bases; unmatched junction nucleotides: 5. The CDR3 contains 14 residues. Germline CDR1 is SGHNT and CDR2 is YENEEA. CDR3 DNA sequence: TGTGCCAGCAGCCCCGGGACAGGGAGAGATACGCAGTATTTT. Translating gives CASSPGTGRDTQYF.

The rearrangement links TRBV10-2 to TRBJ2-5; 14 bases fit TRBD2. V gave up 7 bases and J gave up 4 bases; unmatched junction bases: 8. The CDR3 spans 16 residues. Germline CDR1 WSHSY, CDR2 SAAADI. This CDR3 reads CASTVGLAGVIETQYF. DNA of the CDR3: TGCGCCAGCACCGTGGGACTAGCGGGAGTCATAGAGACCCAGTACTTC.

The genes are TRBV28 and TRBJ1-1; no firm D call. V was trimmed by 4 bases and J by 3 bases, leaving 6 bases between them. This CDR3 is 12 amino acids long. The germline CDR1 and CDR2 sequences are MDHEN and SYDVKM. The CDR3 protein is CASSSRYTEAFF. The CDR3 nucleotides read TGTGCCAGCAGTTCCAGATACACTGAAGCTTTCTTT. Filled out from reference TRBV28 and TRBJ1-1, the complete variable domain reads DVKVTQSSRYLVKRTGEKVFLECVQDMDHENMFWYRQDPGLGLRLIYFSYDVKMKEKGDIPEGYSVSREKKERFSLILESASTNQTSMYLCASSSRYTEAFFGQGTRLTVV.

The J gene is TRBJ2-1, the V gene TRBV3-1; TRBD2 agrees at 12 bases. This CDR3 comprises 21 residues. V was pared by 0 bases and J by 0 bases, with 12 bases of the junction left unmatched. Germline V lookup: CDR1 LGHDT, CDR2 YNNKEL (reference sequence). CDR3 coding DNA: TGTGCCAGCAGCCAAGAACGATTGGGCCTAGCGGGGGGGAGCTCCTACAATGAGCAGTTCTTC. It translates to CASSQERLGLAGGSSYNEQFF.

This clonotype was picked up many times. This chain uses TRBV28 with TRBJ1-1; no clear D gene. The V and J ends lost 5 bases and 3 bases respectively, with 13 bases between them. This CDR3 has 14 amino acids. Germline assignment: CDR1 MDHEN and CDR2 SYDVKM. The CDR3 nucleotides are TGTGCCAGCAGTCGACAACTAGGATACACTGAAGCTTTCTTT. As protein: CASSRQLGYTEAFF.